This T cell receptor beta chain was recovered during a study of blood T cell repertoires in COVID-19. Study as a whole: Sites in the United States, Italy and Spain provided acute and convalescent COVID-19 samples. In each case, the material was cDNA or gDNA derived from T cells, B-cell-depleted T cells, or PBMCs.

The germline CDR1 and CDR2 sequences are SQVTM and ANQGSEA. The J segment lost 5 bases and the V segment lost 3 bases, leaving 4 bases of the junction unmatched. The CDR3 has 13 amino acids. Authors' methods: Estimates of nucleated cell counts were drawn from the amplification of reference gene primers. This table comes from immunoSEQ multiplex PCR, and its TCRdb copy is limited to in-frame clones, with some not included. V and J calls and clone size are those listed in that table; D and trimming were worked out from the DNA. There are a few hundred thousand clones in the sample; around 92% occur only once, and 5% to 7% lies in the top ten.

The sequenced material came from peripheral blood. This clonotype was obtained from a young man who had recovered from COVID-19. V usage is TRBV29-1 and J usage is TRBJ2-3; 8 bases match TRBD1. The CDR3 DNA is TGCAGCGTTGAGACAGGGGTTAAAGATACGCAGTATTTT. Amino acid sequence: CSVETGVKDTQYF.